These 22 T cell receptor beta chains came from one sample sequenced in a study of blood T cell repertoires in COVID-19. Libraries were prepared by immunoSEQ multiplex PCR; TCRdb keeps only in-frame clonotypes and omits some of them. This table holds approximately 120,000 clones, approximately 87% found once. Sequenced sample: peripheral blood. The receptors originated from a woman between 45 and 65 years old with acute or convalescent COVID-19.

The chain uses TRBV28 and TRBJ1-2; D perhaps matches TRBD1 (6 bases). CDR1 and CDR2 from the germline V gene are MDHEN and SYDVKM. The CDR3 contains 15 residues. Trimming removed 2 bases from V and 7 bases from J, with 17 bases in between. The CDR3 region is CASSLPPTGLRGYTF. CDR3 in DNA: TGTGCCAGCAGTTTACCCCCCACAGGGTTACGTGGCTACACCTTC.

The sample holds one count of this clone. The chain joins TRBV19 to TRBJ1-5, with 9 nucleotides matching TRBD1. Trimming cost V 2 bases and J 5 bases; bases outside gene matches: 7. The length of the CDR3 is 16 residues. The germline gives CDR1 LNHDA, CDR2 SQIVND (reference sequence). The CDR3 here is CASSIKIGTGYQPQHF. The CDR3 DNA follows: TGTGCCAGTAGTATAAAGATCGGGACAGGGTATCAGCCCCAGCATTTT.

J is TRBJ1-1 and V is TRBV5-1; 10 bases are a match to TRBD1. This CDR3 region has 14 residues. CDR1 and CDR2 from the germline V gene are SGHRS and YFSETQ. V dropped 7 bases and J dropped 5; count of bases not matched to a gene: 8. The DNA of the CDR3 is TGCGCCAGCTCCGGACAGGGGGGCGAGACTGAAGCTTTCTTT. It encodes CASSGQGGETEAFF.

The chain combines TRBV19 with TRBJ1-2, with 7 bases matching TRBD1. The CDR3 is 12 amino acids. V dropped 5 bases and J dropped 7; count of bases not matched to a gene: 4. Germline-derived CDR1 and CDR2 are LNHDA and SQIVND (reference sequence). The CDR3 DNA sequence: TGTGCCAGTAGTTCACACAGGGGTGGCTACACCTTC. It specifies CASSSHRGGYTF.

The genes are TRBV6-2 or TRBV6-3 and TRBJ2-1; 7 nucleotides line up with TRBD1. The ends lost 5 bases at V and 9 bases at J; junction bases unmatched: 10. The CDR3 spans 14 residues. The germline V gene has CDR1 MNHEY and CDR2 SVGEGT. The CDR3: CASSRGPGVGEQFF. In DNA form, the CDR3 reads TGTGCCAGCAGTAGGGGGCCCGGGGTCGGTGAGCAGTTCTTC.

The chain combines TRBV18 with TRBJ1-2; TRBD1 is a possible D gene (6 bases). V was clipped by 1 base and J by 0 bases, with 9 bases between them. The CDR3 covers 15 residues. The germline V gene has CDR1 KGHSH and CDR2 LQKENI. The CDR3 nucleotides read TGTGCCAGCTCACCACAGGACAGAGCTAACTATGGCTACACCTTC. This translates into CASSPQDRANYGYTF.

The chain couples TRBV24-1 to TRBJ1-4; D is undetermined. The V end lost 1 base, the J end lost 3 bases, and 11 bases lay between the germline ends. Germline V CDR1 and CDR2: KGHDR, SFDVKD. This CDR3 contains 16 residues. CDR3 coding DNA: TGTGCCACCAGTGATTTAAAGTGGAGGGCTAATGAAAAACTGTTTTTT. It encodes CATSDLKWRANEKLFF.

CDR3: CASSLGQNYGNQPQHF. In DNA, the CDR3 is TGCGCCAGCAGCCTGGGACAGAATTACGGCAATCAGCCCCAGCATTTT. The chain is built from TRBV5-1 and TRBJ1-5; 7 bases are shared with TRBD1. Germline V gene sequence: CDR1 SGHRS, CDR2 YFSETQ. J lost 2 bases, V lost 4 bases, and 9 bases had no gene match. The CDR3 has 16 residues.

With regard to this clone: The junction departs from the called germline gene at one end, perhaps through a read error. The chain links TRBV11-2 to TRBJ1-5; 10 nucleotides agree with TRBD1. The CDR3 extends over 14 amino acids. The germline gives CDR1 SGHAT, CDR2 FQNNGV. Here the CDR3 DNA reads TGTGCCAGCAGCCTAGACAGGGGGCGAGGGCCCCAGCATTTT. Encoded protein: CASSLDRGRGPQHF.

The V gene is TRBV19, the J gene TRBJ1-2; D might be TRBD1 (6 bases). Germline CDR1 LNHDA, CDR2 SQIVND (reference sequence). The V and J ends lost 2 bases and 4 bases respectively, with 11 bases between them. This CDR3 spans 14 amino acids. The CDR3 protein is CASSISRGRYGYTF. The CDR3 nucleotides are TGTGCCAGTAGTATAAGCAGGGGCCGCTATGGCTACACCTTC.

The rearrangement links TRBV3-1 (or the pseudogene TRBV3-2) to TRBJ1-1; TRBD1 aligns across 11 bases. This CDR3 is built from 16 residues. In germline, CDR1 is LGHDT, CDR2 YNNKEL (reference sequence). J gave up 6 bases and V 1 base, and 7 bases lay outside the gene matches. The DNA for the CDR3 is TGTGCCAGCAGCCAAGCACGGACAGGGGGCACAGCTGAAGCTTTCTTT. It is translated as CASSQARTGGTAEAFF.

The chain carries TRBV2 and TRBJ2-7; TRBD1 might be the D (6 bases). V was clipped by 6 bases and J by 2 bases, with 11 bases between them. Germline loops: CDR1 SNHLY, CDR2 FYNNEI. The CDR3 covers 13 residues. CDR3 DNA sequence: TGTGCCAGCAGCCGGGACATAACCTACGAGCAGTACTTC. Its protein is CASSRDITYEQYF.

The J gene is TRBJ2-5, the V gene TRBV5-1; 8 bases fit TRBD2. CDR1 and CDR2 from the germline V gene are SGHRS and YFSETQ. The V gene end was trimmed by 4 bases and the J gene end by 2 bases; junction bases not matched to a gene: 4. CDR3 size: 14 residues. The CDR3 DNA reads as TGCGCCAGCAGCCCCACTAGCGGACAAGAGACCCAGTACTTC. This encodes CASSPTSGQETQYF. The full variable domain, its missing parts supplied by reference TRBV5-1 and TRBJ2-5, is KAGVTQTPRYLIKTRGQQVTLSCSPISGHRSVSWYQQTPGQGLQFLFEYFSETQRNKGNFPGRFSGRQFSNSRSEMNVSTLELGDSALYLCASSPTSGQETQYFGPGTRLLVL.

The DNA for the CDR3 is TGTGCCATCAGTGAGTCAGGGGGATACGAGCAGTACTTC. This gives the protein CAISESGGYEQYF. The chain has TRBV10-3 and TRBJ2-7; D is possibly TRBD1 (6 bases). The V end lost 0 bases, the J end lost 4 bases, and 7 bases lay between the germline ends. Looked up from germline, CDR1 is ENHRY and CDR2 is SYGVKD. The CDR3 consists of 13 residues.

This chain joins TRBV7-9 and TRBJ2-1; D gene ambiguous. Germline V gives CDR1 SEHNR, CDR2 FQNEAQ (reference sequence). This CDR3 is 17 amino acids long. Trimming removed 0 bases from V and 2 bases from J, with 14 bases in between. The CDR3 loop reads CASSLAVSIQTYNEQFF. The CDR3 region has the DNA TGTGCCAGCAGCTTAGCAGTGTCCATACAGACCTACAATGAGCAGTTCTTC. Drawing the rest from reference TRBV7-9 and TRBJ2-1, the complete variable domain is DTGVSQNPRHKITKRGQNVTFRCDPISEHNRLYWYRQTLGQGPEFLTYFQNEAQLEKSRLLSDRFSAERPKGSFSTLEIQRTEQGDSAMYLCASSLAVSIQTYNEQFFGPGTRLTVL.

The CDR3 reads CASSGVGNEKLFF. The CDR3 DNA reads as TGTGCCAGCAGTGGCGTTGGTAATGAAAAACTGTTTTTT. This chain links TRBV2 with TRBJ1-4, with D hard to call. Germline CDR1 reads SNHLY; CDR2 reads FYNNEI. This CDR3 contains 13 residues. The V and J ends lost 4 bases and 4 bases respectively, with 7 bases between them.

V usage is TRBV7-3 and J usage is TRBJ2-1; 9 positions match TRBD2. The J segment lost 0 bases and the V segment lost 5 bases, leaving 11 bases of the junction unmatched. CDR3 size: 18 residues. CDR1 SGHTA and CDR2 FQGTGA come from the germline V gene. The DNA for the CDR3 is TGTGCCAGCAGCCCCGGGATAGCGGGGGCCGGCTCCTACAATGAGCAGTTCTTC. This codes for CASSPGIAGAGSYNEQFF.

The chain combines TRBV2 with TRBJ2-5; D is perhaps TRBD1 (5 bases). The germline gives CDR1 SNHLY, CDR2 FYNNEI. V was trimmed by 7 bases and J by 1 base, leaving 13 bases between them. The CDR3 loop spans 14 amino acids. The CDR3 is CASTTQRGQETQYF. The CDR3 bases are TGTGCCAGCACCACCCAAAGGGGCCAAGAGACCCAGTACTTC.

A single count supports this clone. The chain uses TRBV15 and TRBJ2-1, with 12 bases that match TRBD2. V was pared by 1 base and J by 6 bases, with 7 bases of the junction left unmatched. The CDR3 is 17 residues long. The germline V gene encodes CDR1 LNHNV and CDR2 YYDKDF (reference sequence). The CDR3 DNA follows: TGTGCCACCAGCAGAGTTAGGACTAGCGGGGCAGGCAATGAGCAGTTCTTC. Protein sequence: CATSRVRTSGAGNEQFF. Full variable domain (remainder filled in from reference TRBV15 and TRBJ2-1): DAMVIQNPRYQVTQFGKPVTLSCSQTLNHNVMYWYQQKSSQAPKLLFHYYDKDFNNEADTPDNFQSRRPNTSFCFLDIRSPGLGDTAMYLCATSRVRTSGAGNEQFFGPGTRLTVL.

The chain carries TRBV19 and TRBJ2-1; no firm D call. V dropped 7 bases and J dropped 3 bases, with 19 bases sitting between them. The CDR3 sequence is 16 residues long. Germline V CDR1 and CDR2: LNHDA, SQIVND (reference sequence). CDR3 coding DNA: TGTGCCAGTACCTCATCACTTCTCAACCTCTACAATGAGCAGTTCTTC. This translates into CASTSSLLNLYNEQFF.

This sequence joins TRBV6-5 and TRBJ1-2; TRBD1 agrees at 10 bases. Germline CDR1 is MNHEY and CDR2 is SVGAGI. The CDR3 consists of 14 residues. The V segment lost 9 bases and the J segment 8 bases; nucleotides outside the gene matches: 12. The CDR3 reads CASSTDRGRWGYTF. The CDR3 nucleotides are TGTGCCAGTAGTACCGACAGGGGGCGGTGGGGCTACACCTTC.

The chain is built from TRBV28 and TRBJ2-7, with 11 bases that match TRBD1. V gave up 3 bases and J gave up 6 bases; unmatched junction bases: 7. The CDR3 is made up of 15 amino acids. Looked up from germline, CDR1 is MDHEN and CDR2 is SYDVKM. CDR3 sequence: CASSFRTGGRGEQYF. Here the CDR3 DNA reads TGTGCCAGCAGTTTTCGGACAGGGGGCCGGGGCGAGCAGTACTTC. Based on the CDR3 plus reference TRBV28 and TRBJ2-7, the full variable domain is DVKVTQSSRYLVKRTGEKVFLECVQDMDHENMFWYRQDPGLGLRLIYFSYDVKMKEKGDIPEGYSVSREKKERFSLILESASTNQTSMYLCASSFRTGGRGEQYFGPGTRLTVT.